The 19 T cell receptor beta chains below were found in one sample sequenced in a study of graft-versus-host responses after intestinal transplantation. The table came from immunoSEQ multiplex PCR; TCRdb's copy has only in-frame clones and leaves some out. The sample contains more than 95,000 clones, approximately 90% of which appear only once. Antigen specificity for these receptors is unknown. The sample consisted of unstimulated CD4+ T cells sorted from spleen or lymph node cells, taken before intestinal transplant. The receptors originated from a human donor who received an intestinal transplant.

The V and J genes are TRBV7-8 and TRBJ2-1; 9 positions match TRBD2. The CDR3 totals 16 residues. Losses at the gene ends were 8 bases for V and 5 bases for J; bases not matched to a gene: 13. Germline V gives CDR1 SGHVS, CDR2 FQNEAQ. CDR3 in amino acids: CASSALSGRRDNEQFF. CDR3 DNA sequence: TGTGCCAGCTCTGCCCTAAGCGGGAGGAGAGACAATGAGCAGTTCTTC.

J is TRBJ1-5 and V is TRBV5-1, with a possible D match to TRBD1 (5 bases). Between the trimmed V and J ends, which lost 9 bases and 6 bases, there was a span of 13 bases. Per the germline V gene, CDR1 is SGHRS and CDR2 is YFSETQ. This CDR3 has 12 residues. The CDR3 region is CAKRPTGQPQHF. Written as DNA, the CDR3 is TGCGCCAAACGCCCAACAGGTCAGCCCCAGCATTTT.

The J gene is TRBJ2-5, the V gene TRBV18, with TRBD1 matching 7 bases. The CDR3 has 13 residues. With V trimmed by 6 bases and J by 6 bases, 7 bases remained unmatched. The germline CDR1 and CDR2 sequences are KGHSH and LQKENI. CDR3 in amino acids: CASSYYRGKTQYF. The CDR3 DNA sequence: TGTGCCAGCTCGTACTACAGGGGAAAGACCCAGTACTTC.

The chain links TRBV4-2 to TRBJ2-3; TRBD2 agrees at 14 bases. The CDR3 loop spans 21 amino acids. CDR1 and CDR2 (germline): LGHNA, YNFKEQ. With 4 bases clipped from V and 4 bases from J, the junction kept 19 bases outside the gene matches. The CDR3 loop reads CASSLGLAGGDRVGGPDTQYF. CDR3 nucleotides: TGTGCCAGCAGCCTAGGACTAGCGGGAGGAGATAGGGTTGGGGGCCCAGATACGCAGTATTTT.

On this clone itself: A read error may account for a junction end that differs from germline. The chain employs TRBV7-2 and TRBJ1-2; unclear D gene. The CDR3 has 15 residues. Per the germline V gene, CDR1 is SGHTA and CDR2 is FQGNSA. This CDR3 reads CASSLDAGMNYGYAF. DNA of the CDR3: TGTGCCAGCAGCTTAGACGCGGGCATGAACTATGGCTACGCCTTC.

The chain has TRBV30 and TRBJ1-2; 8 nucleotides line up with TRBD1. The CDR3 runs 15 residues. The germline V gene has CDR1 GTSNPN and CDR2 SVGIG (reference sequence). J lost 5 bases, V lost 0 bases, and 8 bases had no gene match. In DNA form, the CDR3 reads TGTGCCTGGAGTGTATCGAGGACAGGGATTTATGGCTACACCTTC. Translation: CAWSVSRTGIYGYTF.

The chain links TRBV6-1 to TRBJ2-1, with 9 bases fitting TRBD2. Germline-derived CDR1 and CDR2 are MNHNS and SASEGT. J gave up 4 bases and V 3 bases, and 7 bases lay outside the gene matches. This CDR3 contains 16 residues. As DNA, the CDR3 is TGTGCCAGCAGTGATTGGCCTAGCGGGAAATACAATGAGCAGTTCTTC. It encodes CASSDWPSGKYNEQFF.

V and J are TRBV4-3 and TRBJ1-2, with D maybe TRBD1 (5 bases). V lost 0 bases, J lost 0 bases, and 14 bases lay in between. The CDR3 is made up of 17 amino acids. Looked up from germline, CDR1 is LGHNA and CDR2 is YSLEER. This CDR3 is CASSQEWLGEANYGYTF. The CDR3 coding sequence is TGCGCCAGCAGCCAAGAATGGTTAGGGGAAGCTAACTATGGCTACACCTTC.

This clone has just one count. J is TRBJ2-3 and V is TRBV2; 11 bases agree with TRBD2. There are 17 residues in the CDR3. J was trimmed by 1 base and V by 3 bases; bases with no gene match: 6. Germline-derived CDR1 and CDR2 are SNHLY and FYNNEI. The CDR3 sequence is CASSDLLAGAGTDTQYF. The CDR3 DNA reads as TGTGCCAGCAGTGATTTACTAGCGGGGGCCGGCACAGATACGCAGTATTTT.

This sequence joins TRBV5-5 and TRBJ2-5; the match to TRBD1 covers 10 bases. In germline, CDR1 is SGHKS, CDR2 YYEKEE (reference sequence). This CDR3 is 15 amino acids long. After removal of 3 bases from V and 5 bases from J, the junction contained 7 bases not matched to a gene. CDR3 protein: CASSYPTGGQETQYF. CDR3 bases: TGTGCCAGCAGCTACCCGACAGGGGGCCAGGAGACCCAGTACTTC.

This rearrangement joins TRBV5-1 to TRBJ1-1, with D unresolved. V gave up 2 bases and J gave up 1 base, with 6 bases separating them. Germline lookup yields CDR1 SGHRS and CDR2 YFSETQ. The CDR3 consists of 13 residues. The CDR3 loop is CASSFAGNTEAFF. As DNA, the CDR3 is TGCGCCAGCAGCTTTGCAGGGAACACTGAAGCTTTCTTT.

The gene calls are TRBV5-1 and TRBJ1-5; 7 nucleotides align to TRBD1. The CDR3 is 16 residues long. Trimming removed 4 bases from V and 4 bases from J; junction bases left unmatched: 11. In germline, CDR1 is SGHRS, CDR2 YFSETQ. Here the CDR3 reads CASSPIPGQPNQPQHF. As DNA, the CDR3 is TGCGCCAGCAGCCCGATTCCGGGACAGCCAAATCAGCCCCAGCATTTT.

The chain has TRBV5-1 and TRBJ1-4, with a possible D match to TRBD1 (5 bases). The germline V gene has CDR1 SGHRS and CDR2 YFSETQ. This CDR3 comprises 14 residues. Deletions cut 2 bases from V and 5 bases from J, with 10 bases between. CDR3 DNA sequence: TGCGCCAGCAGCTTCTCCACAGGAAATGAAAAACTGTTTTTT. Translated: CASSFSTGNEKLFF. Full variable domain (remainder filled in from reference TRBV5-1 and TRBJ1-4): KAGVTQTPRYLIKTRGQQVTLSCSPISGHRSVSWYQQTPGQGLQFLFEYFSETQRNKGNFPGRFSGRQFSNSRSEMNVSTLELGDSALYLCASSFSTGNEKLFFGSGTQLSVL.

The chain couples TRBV28 to TRBJ2-1; 10 nucleotides align to TRBD1. CDR1 and CDR2 from the germline V gene are MDHEN and SYDVKM. The V and J ends lost 6 bases and 4 bases, in that order; junction bases with no gene match: 6. The CDR3 covers 15 residues. The DNA for the CDR3 is TGTGCCAGCAGACTTGGGACAGGGGCTTACAATGAGCAGTTCTTC. It specifies CASRLGTGAYNEQFF.

This chain joins TRBV27 and TRBJ2-1; D is possibly TRBD2 (6 bases). CDR1 MNHEY and CDR2 SMNVEV come from the germline V gene (reference sequence). The CDR3 sequence is 15 residues long. Trimming shortened V by 3 bases and J by 6 bases, and 15 bases separated the two germline ends. CDR3 residues: CASSLEGHPSNEQFF. For the CDR3, the DNA is TGTGCCAGCAGTTTGGAGGGCCACCCTTCCAATGAGCAGTTCTTC.

The chain is built from TRBV10-3 and TRBJ1-5; D uncertain. The germline CDR1 and CDR2 sequences are ENHRY and SYGVKD. This CDR3 has 13 amino acids. Trimming stripped 4 bases from V and 7 bases from J, with 11 bases between. The CDR3 DNA reads as TGTGCCATCAGTGGGGGTTCGGGGCAGCCCCAGCATTTT. It translates to CAISGGSGQPQHF.

This clone was seen more than once but under ten times. This rearrangement joins TRBV6-5 to TRBJ2-1, with D uncertain. The CDR3 has 11 amino acids. Germline V gene sequence: CDR1 MNHEY, CDR2 SVGAGI. V was shortened by 1 base and J by 9 bases, with 4 bases between the two germline ends. The CDR3, as DNA: TGTGCCAGCAGTTACTTTAGTGAGCAGTTCTTC. Encoded protein: CASSYFSEQFF.

The rearrangement links TRBV9 to TRBJ2-5, with TRBD1 matching over 9 bases. With the DNA end fitting TRBJ2-7 better, the J assignment may be wrong. This CDR3 has 16 residues. The germline V gene encodes CDR1 SGDLS and CDR2 YYNGEE. CDR3 amino acids: CASSVFPGQGYYEQYF. In DNA form, the CDR3 reads TGTGCCAGCAGCGTATTCCCGGGACAGGGATACTACGAGCAGTACTTC.

This rearrangement joins TRBV6-5 to TRBJ1-2; no clear D. This CDR3 has 15 residues. V lost 8 bases, J lost 5 bases, and 21 bases lay in between. Per germline, CDR1 MNHEY and CDR2 SVGAGI. CDR3 sequence reads: CASATTVAAGYGYTF. DNA for the CDR3: TGTGCCAGCGCGACTACAGTGGCCGCTGGATATGGCTACACCTTC.